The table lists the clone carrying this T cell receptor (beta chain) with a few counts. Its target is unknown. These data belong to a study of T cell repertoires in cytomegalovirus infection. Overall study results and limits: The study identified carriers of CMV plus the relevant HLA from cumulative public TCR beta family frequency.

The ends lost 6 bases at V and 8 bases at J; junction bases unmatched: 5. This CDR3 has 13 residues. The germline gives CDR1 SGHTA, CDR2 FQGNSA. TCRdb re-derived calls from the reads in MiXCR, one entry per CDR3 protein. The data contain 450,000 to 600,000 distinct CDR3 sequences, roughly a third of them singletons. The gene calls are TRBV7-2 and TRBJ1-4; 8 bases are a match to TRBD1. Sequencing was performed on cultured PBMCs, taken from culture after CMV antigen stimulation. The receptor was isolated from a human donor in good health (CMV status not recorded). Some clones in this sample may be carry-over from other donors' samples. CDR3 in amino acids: CASRAGGAEKLFF. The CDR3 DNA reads TGTGCCAGCAGGGCAGGGGGCGCGGAAAAACTGTTTTTT. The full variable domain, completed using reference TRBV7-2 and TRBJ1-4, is GAGVSQSPSNKVTEKGKDVELRCDPISGHTALYWYRQSLGQGLEFLIYFQGNSAPDKSGLPSDRFSAERTGGSVSTLTIQRTQQEDSAVYLCASRAGGAEKLFFGSGTQLSVL.